The 21 T cell receptor beta chains presented below share a single source sample, sequenced in a study of CXCR3-negative and CXCR3-positive naive CD8 T cells. The authors made the TRB cDNA libraries by 5' RACE using UMI labels. Reprocessing the 5' RACE reads, TCRdb reports a single entry for every CDR3 protein and omits DNA. This table holds 130,000 or so distinct CDR3 sequences. Source material: naive CXCR3- CD8+ T cells from blood. Subset meaning: CD45RO-CCR7+CD27+CD95- naive CD8+ T cells lacking CXCR3 (TNR3-). These receptors originate from a human donor in good health. Some clones in this sample may be carry-over from other donors' samples.

The rearrangement joins TRBV29-1 to TRBJ2-3. The germline V gene encodes CDR1 SQVTM and CDR2 ANQGSEA. CDR3 size: 12 residues. The CDR3 sequence is CSVDLGTDTQYF.

Here the CDR3 reads CASSQGTETQYF. This sequence joins TRBV9 and TRBJ2-5; TCRdb lists TRBD1, though no DNA is available to test this call. The germline CDR1 and CDR2 sequences are SGDLS and YYNGEE. CDR3 length: 12 residues.

V is TRBV29-1 and J is TRBJ1-2. Germline lookup yields CDR1 SQVTM and CDR2 ANQGSEA. The CDR3 covers 12 residues. The CDR3 reads CSVPDGEGGYTF.

The rearrangement joins TRBV7-6 to TRBJ2-7; there is no DNA to check the TCRdb D call of TRBD1. This CDR3 contains 13 residues. Germline lookup yields CDR1 SGHVS and CDR2 FNYEAQ. The CDR3 sequence: CASSSGVSHEQYF.

This chain connects TRBV12-3 or TRBV12-4 to TRBJ1-5. The CDR3 totals 17 residues. The CDR3 reads CASSLSRGSVGNQPQHF.

The genes are TRBV25-1 and TRBJ2-7; no DNA is available, so the TRBD1 call from TCRdb remains unchecked. Germline loops: CDR1 MGHDK, CDR2 SYGVNS. The CDR3 covers 15 residues. CDR3 protein: CASSITGTGGYEQYF.

The chain is built from TRBV14 and TRBJ2-5. The CDR3 runs 15 residues. Germline CDR1 SGHDN, CDR2 FVKESK. CDR3 amino acids: CASSQVQWKQETQYF.

CDR3 sequence: CASSKISSENTGELFF. The V and J genes are TRBV12-2 and TRBJ2-2. TRBV12-2 is labeled a pseudogene. The CDR3 contains 16 residues.

The V and J genes are TRBV12-3 or TRBV12-4 and TRBJ2-3; the D call from TCRdb, TRBD2, cannot be confirmed without DNA. The CDR3 contains 17 residues. Here the CDR3 reads CASSHPGRGWETDTQYF.

The chain recombines TRBV9 with TRBJ2-3; lacking DNA, the TRBD1 call made by TCRdb goes unchecked. The V gene's germline CDR1 is SGDLS and CDR2 YYNGEE. This CDR3 is built from 16 residues. CDR3 residues: CASSVISLPGTDTQYF.

The chain couples TRBV7-9 to TRBJ2-7. The CDR3 has 14 residues. CDR1 is SEHNR, CDR2 FQNEAQ, per germline (reference sequence). CDR3 in amino acids: CASSLGEAPYEQYF.

The chain recombines TRBV20-1 with TRBJ1-2; TCRdb picks TRBD1, but there is no DNA to check that call. CDR1 is DFQATT, CDR2 SNEGSKA, per germline (reference sequence). The CDR3 is 13 residues long. CDR3: CSARQWAGEDYTF.

CDR3 in amino acids: CSVLLAGDYEQYF. The chain is built from TRBV29-1 and TRBJ2-7; TCRdb's D gene call, TRBD2, goes unchecked for lack of DNA. Germline values: CDR1 SQVTM, CDR2 ANQGSEA. The CDR3 is made up of 13 amino acids.

The J gene is TRBJ2-1, the V gene TRBV7-6. Germline loops: CDR1 SGHVS, CDR2 FNYEAQ. CDR3 length equals 14 residues. The CDR3 is CASSHRGSYNEQFF.

V is TRBV29-1 and J is TRBJ1-1. The length of the CDR3 is 15 residues. From germline, CDR1 is SQVTM and CDR2 ANQGSEA. The CDR3 sequence is CSVEGTSWSNTEAFF.

The chain recombines TRBV20-1 with TRBJ2-7; TCRdb's D gene call, TRBD1, goes unchecked for lack of DNA. The CDR3 runs to 13 residues. Germline V gene lookup returns CDR1 DFQATT and CDR2 SNEGSKA (reference sequence). CDR3 protein: CSATGTEGHEQYF.

The gene calls are TRBV3-1 and TRBJ2-2; there is no DNA to check the TCRdb D call of TRBD1. The germline V gene has CDR1 LGHDT and CDR2 YNNKEL (reference sequence). The CDR3 is 15 residues long. CDR3 sequence: CASSLDRGNTGELFF.

This sequence joins TRBV28 and TRBJ2-2; as DNA is missing, the TRBD2 call by TCRdb cannot be tested. Germline values: CDR1 MDHEN, CDR2 SYDVKM. The CDR3 has 15 residues. CDR3: CASSFPLANTGELFF.

This chain links TRBV10-3 with TRBJ2-5; TCRdb outputs TRBD1, but without DNA this stays unchecked. Germline CDR1 and CDR2: ENHRY and SYGVKD. The CDR3 has 17 residues. The CDR3: CAISQSDRDREQETQYF.

The chain has TRBV4-2 and TRBJ1-5. Germline CDR1 LGHNA, CDR2 YNFKEQ. The CDR3 spans 15 residues. The CDR3 loop is CASSQEHEAYQPQHF.

The V and J genes are TRBV20-1 and TRBJ2-5; no DNA is available, so the TRBD2 call from TCRdb remains unchecked. This CDR3 contains 14 residues. In germline, CDR1 is DFQATT, CDR2 SNEGSKA (reference sequence). CDR3 sequence: CSARGHEGWETQYF.